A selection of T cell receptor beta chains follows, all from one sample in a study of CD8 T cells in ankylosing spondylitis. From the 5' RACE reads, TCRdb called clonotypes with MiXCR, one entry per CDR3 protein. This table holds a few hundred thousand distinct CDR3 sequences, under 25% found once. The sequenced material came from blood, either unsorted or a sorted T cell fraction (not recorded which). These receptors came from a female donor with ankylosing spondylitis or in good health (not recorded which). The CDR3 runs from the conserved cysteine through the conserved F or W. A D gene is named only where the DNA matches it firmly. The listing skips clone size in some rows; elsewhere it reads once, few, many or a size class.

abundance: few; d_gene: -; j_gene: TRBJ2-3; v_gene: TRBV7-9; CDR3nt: TGTGCCAGCACCACCAGTGGGCTCACCCGAATCACAGATACGCAGTATTTT; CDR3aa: CASTTSGLTRITDTQYF
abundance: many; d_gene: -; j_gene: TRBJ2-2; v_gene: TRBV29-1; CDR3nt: TGCAGCGCCGGACGGGAACCCGGGGAGCTGTTTTTT; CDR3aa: CSAGREPGELFF
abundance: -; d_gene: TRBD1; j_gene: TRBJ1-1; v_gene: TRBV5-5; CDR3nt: TGTGCCAGCAGCTTAGATGGGACAGGGGCATCTTCTTTCTTT; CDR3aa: CASSLDGTGASSFF
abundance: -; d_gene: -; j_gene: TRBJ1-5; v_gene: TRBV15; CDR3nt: TGTGCCACCAGCAGAGAGGTCGGTCAGCCCCAGCATTTT; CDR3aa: CATSREVGQPQHF
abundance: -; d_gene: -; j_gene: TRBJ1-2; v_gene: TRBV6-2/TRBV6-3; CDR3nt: TGTGCCAGCAGTTACAGGGTCTCCGGCGATGGCTACACCTTC; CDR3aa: CASSYRVSGDGYTF
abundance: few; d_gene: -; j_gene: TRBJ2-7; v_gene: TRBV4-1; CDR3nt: TGCGCCAGCAGCCGGCTGGTAGCGTACGAGCAGTACTTC; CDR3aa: CASSRLVAYEQYF
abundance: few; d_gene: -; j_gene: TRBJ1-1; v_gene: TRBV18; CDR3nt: TGTGCCAGCTCACCACTCACTGGGGGGCAGCTGAACACTGAAGCTTTCTTT; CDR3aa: CASSPLTGGQLNTEAFF
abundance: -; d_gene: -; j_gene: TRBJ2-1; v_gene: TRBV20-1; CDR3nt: TGCAGTGCTCGGTTTGGGAATGAGCAGTTCTTC; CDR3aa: CSARFGNEQFF
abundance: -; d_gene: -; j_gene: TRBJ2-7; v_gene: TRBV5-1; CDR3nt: TGCGCCAGCAGCTTGGCCTACCCCCCATACGAGCAGTACTTC; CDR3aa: CASSLAYPPYEQYF
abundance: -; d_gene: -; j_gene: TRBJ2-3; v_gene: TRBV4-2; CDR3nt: TGTGCCAGCAGCCAAGAGCACGGCGGCTCTGGGGCAGATACGCAGTATTTT; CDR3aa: CASSQEHGGSGADTQYF
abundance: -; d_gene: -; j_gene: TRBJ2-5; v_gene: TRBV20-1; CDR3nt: TGCAGTGCCCTCCTAAGAGGCCAAGAGACCCAGTACTTC; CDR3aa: CSALLRGQETQYF
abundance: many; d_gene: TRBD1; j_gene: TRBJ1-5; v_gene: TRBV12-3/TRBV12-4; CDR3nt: TGTGCCAGCAGCTTTACAGGGGGAAGCAATCAGCCCCAGCATTTT; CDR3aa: CASSFTGGSNQPQHF
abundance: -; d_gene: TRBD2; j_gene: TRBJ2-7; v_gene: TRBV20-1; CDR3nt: TGCAGTGCTAGACCTAGCGGGAGAAGGGGGGACGAGCAGTACTTC; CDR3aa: CSARPSGRRGDEQYF
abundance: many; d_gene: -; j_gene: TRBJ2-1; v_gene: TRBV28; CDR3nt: TGTGCCAGCAGTCCCCCGGGAAGGTCCTACAATGAGCAGTTCTTC; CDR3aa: CASSPPGRSYNEQFF
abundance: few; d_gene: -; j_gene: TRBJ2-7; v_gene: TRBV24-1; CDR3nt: TGTGCCACCAGTGATTCCAGGGCCCCCTACGAGCAGTACTTC; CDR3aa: CATSDSRAPYEQYF
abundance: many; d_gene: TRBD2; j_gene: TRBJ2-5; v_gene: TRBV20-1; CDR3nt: TGCAGTACTCAACGCGGGAGAAAAGAGACCCAGTACTTC; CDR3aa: CSTQRGRKETQYF
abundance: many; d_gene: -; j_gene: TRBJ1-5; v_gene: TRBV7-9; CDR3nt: TGTGCCAGCAGCTTACGGGGGAGCAATCAGCCCCAGCATTTT; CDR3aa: CASSLRGSNQPQHF
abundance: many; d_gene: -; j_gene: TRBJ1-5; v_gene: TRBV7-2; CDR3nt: TGTGCCAGCAGCTCTTATAGCAATCAGCCCCAGCATTTT; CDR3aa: CASSSYSNQPQHF
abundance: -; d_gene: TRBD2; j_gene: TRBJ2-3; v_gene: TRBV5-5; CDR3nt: TGTGCCAGCAGCCTTCGCCCTAACCGGGAGGCGGCAGATACGCAGTATTTT; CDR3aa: CASSLRPNREAADTQYF
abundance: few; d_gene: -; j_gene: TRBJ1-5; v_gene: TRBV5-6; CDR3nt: TGTGCCAGCAGCTTTATACCTTATAGCAATCAGCCCCAGCATTTT; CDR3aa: CASSFIPYSNQPQHF
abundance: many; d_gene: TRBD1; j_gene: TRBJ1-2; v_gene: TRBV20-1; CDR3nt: TGCAGCTCTGTTCCGGGACAGGGCGATAATTATGGCTACACCTTC; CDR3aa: CSSVPGQGDNYGYTF
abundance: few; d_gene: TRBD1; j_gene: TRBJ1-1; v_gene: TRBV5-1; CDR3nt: TGCGCCAGCAGCTGGACAGGGGGCACTGAAGCTTTCTTT; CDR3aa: CASSWTGGTEAFF
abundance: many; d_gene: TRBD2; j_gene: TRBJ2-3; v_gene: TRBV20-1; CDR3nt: TGCAGTGTATCGGAGGCGGGAGGGGCGCAGTATTTT; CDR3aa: CSVSEAGGAQYF
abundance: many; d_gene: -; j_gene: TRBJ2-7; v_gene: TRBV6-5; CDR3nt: TGTGCCAGCAGTCAGGGATCCCACGAGCAGTACTTC; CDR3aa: CASSQGSHEQYF
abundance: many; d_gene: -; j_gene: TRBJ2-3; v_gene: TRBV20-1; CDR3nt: TGCAGTGCTAGTGGGGTGGGCGGCACAGATACGCAGTATTTT; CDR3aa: CSASGVGGTDTQYF
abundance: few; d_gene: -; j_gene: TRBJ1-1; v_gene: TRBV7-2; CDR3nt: TGTGCCAGAAGCTTCGTGGAGAACACTGAAGCTTTCTTT; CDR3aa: CARSFVENTEAFF
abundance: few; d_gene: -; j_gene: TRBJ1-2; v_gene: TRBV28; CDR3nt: TGTGCCAGCAGTTTGGGATCAGATAGATCTAACTATGGCTACACCTTC; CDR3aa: CASSLGSDRSNYGYTF
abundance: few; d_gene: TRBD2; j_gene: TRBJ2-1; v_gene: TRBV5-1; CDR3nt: TGCGCCAGCAGCCGTAGTAGGACTAGCGGTTACAATGAGCAGTTCTTC; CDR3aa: CASSRSRTSGYNEQFF
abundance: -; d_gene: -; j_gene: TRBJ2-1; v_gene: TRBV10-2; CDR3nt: TGCGCCAGCACTGACGGACACAATGAGCAGTTCTTC; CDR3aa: CASTDGHNEQFF
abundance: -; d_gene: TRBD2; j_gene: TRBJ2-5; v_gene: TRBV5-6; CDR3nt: TGTGCCAGCAGCTTGAGTGGCGGGAGGGTAGAGACCCAGTACTTC; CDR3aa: CASSLSGGRVETQYF
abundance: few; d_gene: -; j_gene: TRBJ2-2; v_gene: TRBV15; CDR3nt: TGTGCCACCAGCAGAGATCGGGGGGAGCTGTTTTTT; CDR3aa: CATSRDRGELFF
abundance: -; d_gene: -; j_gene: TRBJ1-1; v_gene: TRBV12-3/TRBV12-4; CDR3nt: TGTGCCAGCAGTTCCGGGGTCCGGGGCACTGAAGCTTTCTTT; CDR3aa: CASSSGVRGTEAFF
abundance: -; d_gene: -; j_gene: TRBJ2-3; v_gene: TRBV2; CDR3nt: TGTGCCAGCAGAGACGATCCTTCGGGCCGTGCGCCGCAGTATTTT; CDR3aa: CASRDDPSGRAPQYF
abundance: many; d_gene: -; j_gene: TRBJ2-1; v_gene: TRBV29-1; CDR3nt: TGCAGCGTTGCCCGGACTCCGGACGATGAGCAGTTCTTC; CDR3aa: CSVARTPDDEQFF
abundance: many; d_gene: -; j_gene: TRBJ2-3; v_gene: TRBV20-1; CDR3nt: TGCAGTGCGCAACCAGGGAGGGATACGCAGTATTTT; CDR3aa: CSAQPGRDTQYF
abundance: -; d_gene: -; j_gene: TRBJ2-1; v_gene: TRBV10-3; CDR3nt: TGTGCCATCGGTGGAAGGACAGACAATGAGCAGTTCTTC; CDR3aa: CAIGGRTDNEQFF
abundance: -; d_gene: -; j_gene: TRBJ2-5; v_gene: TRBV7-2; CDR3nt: TGTGCCAGCAGCTTAGGCAGCTTCCAAGAGACCCAGTACTTC; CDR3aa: CASSLGSFQETQYF
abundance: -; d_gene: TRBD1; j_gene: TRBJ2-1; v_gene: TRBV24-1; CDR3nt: TGTGCCACCAGTGACTCAACAGGGGCGACGTACAATGAGCAGTTCTTC; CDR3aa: CATSDSTGATYNEQFF
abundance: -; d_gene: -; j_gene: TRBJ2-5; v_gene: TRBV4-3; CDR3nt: TGCGCCAGCAGCCAAGTAATCGGCAAACAAGAGACCCAGTACTTC; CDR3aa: CASSQVIGKQETQYF
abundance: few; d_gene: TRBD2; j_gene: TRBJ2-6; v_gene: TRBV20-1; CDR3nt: TGCAGTGCTAGAGGGACGACTAGCGGGTCCTCTGGGGCCAACGTCCTGACTTTC; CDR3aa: CSARGTTSGSSGANVLTF